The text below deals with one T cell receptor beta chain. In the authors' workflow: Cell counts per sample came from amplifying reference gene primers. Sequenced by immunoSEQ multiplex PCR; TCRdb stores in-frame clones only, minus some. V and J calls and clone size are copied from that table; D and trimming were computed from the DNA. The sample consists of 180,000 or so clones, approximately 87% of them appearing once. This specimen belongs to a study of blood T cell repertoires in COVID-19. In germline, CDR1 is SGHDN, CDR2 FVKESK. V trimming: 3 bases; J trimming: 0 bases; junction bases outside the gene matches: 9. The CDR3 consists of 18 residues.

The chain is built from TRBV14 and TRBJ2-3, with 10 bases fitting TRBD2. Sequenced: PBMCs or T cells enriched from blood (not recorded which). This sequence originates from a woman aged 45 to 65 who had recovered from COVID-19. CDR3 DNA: TGTGCCAGCAGCCAGGCGACTAGCGGGCCCGCTAGCACAGATACGCAGTATTTT. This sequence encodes CASSQATSGPASTDTQYF.